Detailed here is one T cell receptor (beta chain). This sample stems from a study of blood T cell repertoires in COVID-19. Across the study: Sites across the United States, Italy and Spain contributed samples from acute and convalescent COVID-19. The analysed material was cDNA or gDNA that came from T cells, B-cell-depleted T cells, or PBMCs.

In the original analysis: Quantification of nucleated cells was approximated via reference gene primer amplification. Method: immunoSEQ multiplex PCR; TCRdb's copy keeps in-frame clones and lacks some. V, J and clone size are those of that table, while D and trimming were read from the DNA. The data hold some 200,000 clones, with roughly 90% observed a single time. This CDR3 comprises 12 residues. V lost 0 bases to trimming and J lost 4 bases, with 3 bases between them. Germline CDR1 LGHDT, CDR2 YNNKEL (reference sequence). The receptor's source is a woman in her forties with acute or convalescent COVID-19. The chain combines TRBV3-1 (or the pseudogene TRBV3-2) with TRBJ2-5; D remains unclear. Sequencing was done on a sample of peripheral blood. The CDR3: CASSQEAETQYF. The CDR3 DNA follows: TGTGCCAGCAGCCAAGAAGCAGAGACCCAGTACTTC.